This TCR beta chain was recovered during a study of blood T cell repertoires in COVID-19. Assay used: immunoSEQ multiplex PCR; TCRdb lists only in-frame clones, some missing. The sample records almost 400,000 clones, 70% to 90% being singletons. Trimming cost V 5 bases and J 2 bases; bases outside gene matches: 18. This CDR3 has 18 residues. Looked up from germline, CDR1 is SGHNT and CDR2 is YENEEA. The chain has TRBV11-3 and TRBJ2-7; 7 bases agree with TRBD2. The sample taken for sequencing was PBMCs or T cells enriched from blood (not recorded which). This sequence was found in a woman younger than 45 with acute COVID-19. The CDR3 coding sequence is TGTGCCAGCAGCCCAGAAGGTATCGGGGGGAAGGGACCCTACGAGCAGTACTTC. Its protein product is CASSPEGIGGKGPYEQYF.